These 11 T cell receptor beta chains share one sample of origin, sequenced in a study of neurological immune-mediated disorders. TCRdb reprocessed the 5' RACE reads with MiXCR, giving one entry per CDR3 protein. The sample lists some 38,000 distinct CDR3 sequences, under 4% seen once, with about 7.8% in the top ten. Time point specified: longitudinal time-point 1 (baseline). The sequenced sample was PBMCs. Receptors originate from a woman in her sixties with multiple sclerosis.

This clonotype was detected many times. The chain has TRBV29-1 and TRBJ2-7, with a weak D call TRBD1 (6 bases). CDR1 SQVTM and CDR2 ANQGSEA come from the germline V gene. V lost 3 bases and J lost 1, with 19 bases in between. This CDR3 has 16 residues. CDR3 sequence: CSVDELTGWGSYEQYF. The CDR3 coding sequence is TGCAGCGTTGACGAACTCACAGGGTGGGGTTCCTACGAGCAGTACTTC.

This clonotype was found many times. The chain recombines TRBV20-1 with TRBJ2-1, with D hard to call. Deletions cut 5 bases from V and 0 bases from J, with 11 bases between. Germline V gene sequence: CDR1 DFQATT, CDR2 SNEGSKA (reference sequence). The CDR3 is 14 residues long. The CDR3 nucleotides read TGCAGTGCTTTGAACAGATACTCCTACAATGAGCAGTTCTTC. This encodes CSALNRYSYNEQFF.

This clonotype appeared many times. The chain is built from TRBV28 and TRBJ1-2, with D perhaps TRBD1 (6 bases). This CDR3 comprises 15 residues. V was trimmed by 1 base and J by 4 bases, leaving 13 bases between them. The germline CDR1 and CDR2 sequences are MDHEN and SYDVKM. This chain's CDR3 is CASSLSGQQSYGYTF. The DNA of the CDR3 is TGTGCCAGCAGTTTATCTGGACAGCAATCCTATGGCTACACCTTC.

Comments on this clonotype: This may be a read error, as it is one base from a much larger clone. The chain has TRBV20-1 and TRBJ2-3; possibly TRBD2 for D (5 bases). Looked up from germline, CDR1 is DFQATT and CDR2 is SNEGSKA (reference sequence). This CDR3 has 15 residues. V was clipped by 3 bases and J by 3 bases, with 16 bases between them. The DNA for the CDR3 is TGCAGTGCTAGTTCGCGGGCTAGAAGAACAGATACGCAGTATTTT. It yields the protein CSASSRARRTDTQYF.

Many counts were recorded for this clonotype. The V gene is TRBV25-1, the J gene TRBJ1-1, with TRBD1 as a possible D gene (6 bases). Germline V lookup: CDR1 MGHDK, CDR2 SYGVNS. Trimming took 5 bases from V and 1 from J, leaving 11 bases between them. There are 14 residues in the CDR3. The CDR3 here is CASSWSRGNTEAFF. The CDR3 coding sequence is TGTGCCAGCAGTTGGTCCAGGGGGAACACTGAAGCTTTCTTT.

Ten or more counts support this clonotype. This chain uses TRBV30 with TRBJ1-4; D not resolved. Trimming removed 3 bases at V and 5 bases at J, with 13 bases between. This CDR3 is built from 14 residues. Germline CDR1 is GTSNPN and CDR2 is SVGIG (reference sequence). The CDR3 nucleotides are TGTGCCTGGAGCCCTGGACGGGAAAATGAAAAACTGTTTTTT. Translating it yields CAWSPGRENEKLFF. The full variable domain, with the rest looked up from reference TRBV30 and TRBJ1-4, is SQTIHQWPATLVQPVGSPLSLECTVEGTSNPNLYWYRQAAGRGLQLLFYSVGIGQISSEVPQNLSASRPQDRQFILSSKKLLLSDSGFYLCAWSPGRENEKLFFGSGTQLSVL.

This clonotype has at least ten counts. V usage is TRBV5-4 and J usage is TRBJ1-5; D is possibly TRBD1 (5 bases). The CDR3 loop spans 17 amino acids. Trimming pared 1 base from V and 4 bases from J, leaving 18 bases between. CDR1 and CDR2 from the germline V gene are SGHNT and YYREEE (reference sequence). The CDR3 loop is CASSLKVSGDSNQPQHF. The CDR3, as DNA: TGTGCCAGCAGCTTGAAGGTCTCGGGAGACAGTAATCAGCCCCAGCATTTT.

This clonotype was counted at least ten times. The chain recombines TRBV5-6 with TRBJ2-3, with D perhaps matching TRBD2 (6 bases). Trimming removed 1 base at V and 6 bases at J, with 12 bases between. The CDR3 runs to 14 residues. The germline V gene has CDR1 SGHDT and CDR2 YYEEEE. This chain's CDR3 is CASSLPRGADTQYF. The CDR3 nucleotides are TGTGCCAGCAGCTTGCCGCGCGGGGCCGATACGCAGTATTTT.

This clonotype came up many times. The rearrangement links TRBV27 to TRBJ1-2; the match to TRBD1 covers 8 bases. With 7 bases clipped from V and 4 bases from J, the junction kept 8 bases outside the gene matches. The V gene's germline CDR1 is MNHEY and CDR2 SMNVEV (reference sequence). This CDR3 is 14 amino acids long. The CDR3 reads CASISGQGPYGYTF. The CDR3 DNA sequence: TGTGCCAGCATTTCCGGACAGGGACCCTATGGCTACACCTTC.

This clonotype came up many times. The chain employs TRBV28 and TRBJ2-4; D may be TRBD2 (5 bases). Germline V gene data show CDR1 as MDHEN and CDR2 as SYDVKM. CDR3 length equals 16 residues. Trimming removed 5 bases from V and 0 bases from J, with 14 bases in between. The CDR3 sequence: CASSEAGEGAKNIQYF. CDR3 sequence (DNA): TGTGCCAGCAGTGAGGCCGGTGAGGGAGCCAAAAACATTCAGTACTTC. Filled out from reference TRBV28 and TRBJ2-4, the complete variable domain reads DVKVTQSSRYLVKRTGEKVFLECVQDMDHENMFWYRQDPGLGLRLIYFSYDVKMKEKGDIPEGYSVSREKKERFSLILESASTNQTSMYLCASSEAGEGAKNIQYFGAGTRLSVL.

There are many counts of this clonotype. This chain links TRBV12-3 or TRBV12-4 with TRBJ1-4; 9 nucleotides match TRBD1. The CDR3 runs 15 residues. Trimming cost V 6 bases and J 8 bases; bases outside gene matches: 10. CDR3 loop: CASSQTGGAKEKLFF. The DNA of the CDR3 is TGTGCCAGCAGCCAAACAGGGGGCGCAAAGGAAAAACTGTTTTTT.